This T cell receptor (beta chain) was retrieved from a study of long-term antiretroviral therapy in people with HIV. Study-wide findings and caveats: ART-treated samples gained diversity yet remained below transplant donor controls. Blood in the study was drawn between the mid-2000s and the late 2010s, possibly under older ART regimens, which may be less effective than current ones.

After removal of 6 bases from V and 2 bases from J, the junction contained 11 bases not matched to a gene. The CDR3 contains 17 residues. Per the germline V gene, CDR1 is SGHRS and CDR2 is YFSETQ. Points on this clone: Its antigen is currently unknown.

The run of the v3.0 immunoSEQ assay was at survey level. Sequencing was performed with immunoSEQ multiplex PCR; in TCRdb, only in-frame clones are kept and a portion is missing. The table lists 15,000 to 20,000 clones, approximately 78% of them singletons. This clonotype originated in a young woman with HIV. The chain employs TRBV5-1 and TRBJ2-2; 9 positions match TRBD1. The source material was unsorted PBMCs, sampled 0.6 years after starting antiretroviral therapy. The CDR3, as DNA: TGCGCCAGCACCCGACCGGGACAGGGTGCCAACACCGGGGAGCTGTTTTTT. Translating gives CASTRPGQGANTGELFF.